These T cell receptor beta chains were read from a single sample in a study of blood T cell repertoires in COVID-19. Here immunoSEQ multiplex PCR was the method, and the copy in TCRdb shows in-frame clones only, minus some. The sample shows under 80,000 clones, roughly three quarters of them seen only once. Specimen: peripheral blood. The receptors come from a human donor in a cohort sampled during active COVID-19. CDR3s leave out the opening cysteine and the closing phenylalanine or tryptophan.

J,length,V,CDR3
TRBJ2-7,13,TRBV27,ASSLTGTGWNEQY
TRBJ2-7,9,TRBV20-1,SAREFYEQY
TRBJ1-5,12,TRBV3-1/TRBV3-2,ASSRGRGIQPQH
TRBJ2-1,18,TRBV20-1,SASGTGTSGITPTYNEQF
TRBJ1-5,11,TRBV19,ASSIEGRQPQH
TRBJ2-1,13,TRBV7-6,ASSLGGPGRDEQF
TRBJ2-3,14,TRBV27,ASSSQGADPWDTQY
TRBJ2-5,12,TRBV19,ASSGGRNGATQY
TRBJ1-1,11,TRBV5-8,ASSLSRGTEAF
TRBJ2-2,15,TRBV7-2,ASSLRPRLADSGELF
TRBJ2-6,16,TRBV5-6,ASSPVGQGAVGANVLT